This TCR beta chain was retrieved from a study of blood T cell repertoires in COVID-19. Overall study: Donors of Cohort 3 who recovered were those that had two negative PCRs, clearance, or symptom resolution. T cells, B-cell-depleted T cells, or PBMCs provided the cDNA or gDNA that served as material.

Libraries were prepared by immunoSEQ multiplex PCR; TCRdb keeps only in-frame clonotypes and omits some of them. The data hold roughly 200,000 clones, with 70% to 90% observed a single time. The ends were cut back, 1 base at V and 4 bases at J, with 10 bases in the middle. This CDR3 is built from 14 residues. Germline loops: CDR1 SNHLY, CDR2 FYNNEI. Recruits, aged about 18 to 90 years, lived in under 25 US areas. V and J are TRBV2 and TRBJ2-5, with D tentatively TRBD2 (7 bases). The source of this sequence is a woman aged 50 to 60 in a cohort exposed to, infected with or recovered from COVID-19 (not recorded which). The sample was PBMCs or T cells enriched from blood (not recorded which). CDR3 region: CASSEGRGGETQYF. The CDR3 DNA reads TGTGCCAGCAGTGAAGGAAGGGGGGGAGAGACCCAGTACTTC.